The T cell receptor (beta chain) described here comes from a study of T cell responses to AZD1222 COVID-19 vaccine. Profiling relied on immunoSEQ multiplex PCR, and the TCRdb table lists in-frame clones only, not all of them. The top ten clones hold just over 9% of a sample with roughly 150,000 clones, 75% to 90% of them seen once. The CDR3 is 15 amino acids. CDR1 and CDR2 from the germline V gene are MGHRA and YSYEKL. Trimming removed 3 bases from V and 7 bases from J; junction bases left unmatched: 8. Turning to this clone: The target antigen is unknown.

General observations from the study: Breadth and depth of Spike-specific TCRs rose after two AZD1222 doses. Unmutated variant regions are reportedly the target of nearly half of TCRs that are spike-specific. At 160-218 and 743-854, vaccine-associated CD4 TCRs were dominant, and they spanned spike. Repertoires were obtained only post-peak T cell response.

The receptor was derived from an adult who received the AZD1222 COVID-19 vaccine. V and J are TRBV4-1 and TRBJ1-4; 7 bases map to TRBD1. The sequencing used peripheral blood, collected 28 days after the second AZD1222 dose. The CDR3 here is CASSQAGTVGEKLFF. Here the CDR3 DNA reads TGCGCCAGCAGCCAGGCCGGGACAGTAGGTGAAAAACTGTTTTTT.